Listed below are T cell receptor beta chains from one sample, sequenced in a study of T cells after yellow fever vaccination. Via MiXCR, TCRdb re-called the 5' RACE reads, giving one row per CDR3 protein. The data show 450,000 to 550,000 distinct CDR3 sequences, 20% to 25% seen once. This specimen was PBMCs, taken 21 days after the first yellow fever vaccination. Source of these receptors: a young man who received the YFV17D yellow fever vaccine. Both conserved end residues are part of each CDR3. Fields, in order: V gene, D gene, J gene, CDR3 protein. D genes are given only for firm matches.

v_gene: TRBV28
d_gene: TRBD1
j_gene: TRBJ2-3
CDR3aa: CAIKRDRVSDTQYF

v_gene: TRBV20-1
d_gene: .
j_gene: TRBJ2-6
CDR3aa: CSFRAQGQGSGANVLTF

v_gene: TRBV9
d_gene: .
j_gene: TRBJ2-1
CDR3aa: CASSAPRQMEQFF

v_gene: TRBV5-1
d_gene: .
j_gene: TRBJ2-2
CDR3aa: CASSGHRNTGELFF

v_gene: TRBV19
d_gene: .
j_gene: TRBJ1-2
CDR3aa: CASSITGSYGYTF

v_gene: TRBV5-1
d_gene: .
j_gene: TRBJ2-7
CDR3aa: CASSLDGGEQYF

v_gene: TRBV4-3
d_gene: TRBD2
j_gene: TRBJ2-5
CDR3aa: CASSQDGGGQETQYF

v_gene: TRBV7-2
d_gene: TRBD2
j_gene: TRBJ2-3
CDR3aa: CASSRTSGWADTQYF

v_gene: TRBV6-5
d_gene: .
j_gene: TRBJ2-3
CDR3aa: CASSLWGQADTQYF

v_gene: TRBV5-1
d_gene: .
j_gene: TRBJ2-3
CDR3aa: CASSSGTQQPRRSTDTQYF

v_gene: TRBV4-3
d_gene: .
j_gene: TRBJ2-4
CDR3aa: CASSASALNIQYF

v_gene: TRBV4-3
d_gene: .
j_gene: TRBJ2-3
CDR3aa: CASSQAQASSRSTDTQYF

v_gene: TRBV12-3/TRBV12-4
d_gene: TRBD2
j_gene: TRBJ2-1
CDR3aa: CASSPTPGLAGGYTYNEQFF

v_gene: TRBV5-1
d_gene: TRBD1
j_gene: TRBJ2-7
CDR3aa: CASSLTGTGKHEQYF

v_gene: TRBV18
d_gene: .
j_gene: TRBJ2-5
CDR3aa: CASSRVDETQYF

v_gene: TRBV7-2
d_gene: .
j_gene: TRBJ2-1
CDR3aa: CASSTAVYNEQFF

v_gene: TRBV7-2
d_gene: .
j_gene: TRBJ2-1
CDR3aa: CASSPLSHSSYNEQFF

v_gene: TRBV5-1
d_gene: .
j_gene: TRBJ2-5
CDR3aa: CASSPSVGTKETQYF

v_gene: TRBV5-1
d_gene: TRBD1
j_gene: TRBJ2-1
CDR3aa: CASSWTGQGADEQFF

v_gene: TRBV29-1
d_gene: .
j_gene: TRBJ2-1
CDR3aa: CSVRGDSSYNEQFF

v_gene: TRBV1
d_gene: .
j_gene: TRBJ2-1
CDR3aa: CTSSQESRSSGGANEQFF

v_gene: TRBV4-1
d_gene: .
j_gene: TRBJ1-6
CDR3aa: CASSSRQSTNSPLHF

v_gene: TRBV2
d_gene: .
j_gene: TRBJ1-1
CDR3aa: CASRTFEGLEAFF

v_gene: TRBV7-2
d_gene: .
j_gene: TRBJ2-7
CDR3aa: CASSLVIDEQYF

v_gene: TRBV20-1
d_gene: .
j_gene: TRBJ1-5
CDR3aa: CSARGNDQPQHF

v_gene: TRBV10-2
d_gene: .
j_gene: TRBJ2-7
CDR3aa: CATGQRITYEQYF

v_gene: TRBV7-2
d_gene: .
j_gene: TRBJ2-5
CDR3aa: CASSGGPQGMGGETQYF

v_gene: TRBV20-1
d_gene: TRBD1
j_gene: TRBJ2-2
CDR3aa: CSARGQGSGELFF

v_gene: TRBV15
d_gene: TRBD2
j_gene: TRBJ2-1
CDR3aa: CATNLRRGGYNEQFF

v_gene: TRBV10-3
d_gene: TRBD1
j_gene: TRBJ2-3
CDR3aa: CAISGTGDLVNTQYF

v_gene: TRBV29-1
d_gene: TRBD1
j_gene: TRBJ2-7
CDR3aa: CSVSQGGYEQYF

v_gene: TRBV11-2
d_gene: .
j_gene: TRBJ1-5
CDR3aa: CASSLVGGKDQPQHF

v_gene: TRBV7-9
d_gene: TRBD2
j_gene: TRBJ2-1
CDR3aa: CASSLAPTSGGYNEQFF

v_gene: TRBV29-1
d_gene: TRBD1
j_gene: TRBJ2-7
CDR3aa: CSALDRDYEQYF

v_gene: TRBV5-1
d_gene: .
j_gene: TRBJ2-3
CDR3aa: CASTQQGSTDTQYF

v_gene: TRBV10-3
d_gene: .
j_gene: TRBJ1-2
CDR3aa: CAISESNREVYGYTF

v_gene: TRBV6-5
d_gene: TRBD2
j_gene: TRBJ2-5
CDR3aa: CASSYSIPGGGFGETQYF

v_gene: TRBV18
d_gene: .
j_gene: TRBJ2-5
CDR3aa: CASSPGYKETQYF

v_gene: TRBV7-2
d_gene: .
j_gene: TRBJ2-1
CDR3aa: CASSSNGGQDEQFF

v_gene: TRBV6-2/TRBV6-3
d_gene: TRBD1
j_gene: TRBJ1-1
CDR3aa: CASSYFGTVEAFF

v_gene: TRBV20-1
d_gene: .
j_gene: TRBJ2-7
CDR3aa: CSARDRRLSGEQYF

v_gene: TRBV27
d_gene: .
j_gene: TRBJ1-4
CDR3aa: CASSLTYQVEKLFF

v_gene: TRBV10-2
d_gene: TRBD1
j_gene: TRBJ2-5
CDR3aa: CASSEVGGGETQYF

v_gene: TRBV28
d_gene: TRBD1
j_gene: TRBJ2-1
CDR3aa: CASEQGPYNEQFF

v_gene: TRBV7-6
d_gene: .
j_gene: TRBJ2-1
CDR3aa: CASSLNGGIQTYNEQFF

v_gene: TRBV6-5
d_gene: .
j_gene: TRBJ2-1
CDR3aa: CASSYLSLIYNEQFF

v_gene: TRBV4-2
d_gene: TRBD1
j_gene: TRBJ2-7
CDR3aa: CASRSGGALSYEQYF

v_gene: TRBV5-8
d_gene: TRBD1
j_gene: TRBJ2-1
CDR3aa: CASSSDRGYNEQFF

v_gene: TRBV30
d_gene: .
j_gene: TRBJ1-1
CDR3aa: CAWRGLVAEAFF

v_gene: TRBV7-9
d_gene: .
j_gene: TRBJ2-4
CDR3aa: CASTSSKNIQYF

v_gene: TRBV18
d_gene: TRBD1
j_gene: TRBJ1-2
CDR3aa: CASSPDRAAQVSYTF

v_gene: TRBV12-3/TRBV12-4
d_gene: .
j_gene: TRBJ2-2
CDR3aa: CASSFEGVYRVWTGELFF

v_gene: TRBV3-1
d_gene: .
j_gene: TRBJ2-5
CDR3aa: CASSRKGEETQYF

v_gene: TRBV20-1
d_gene: TRBD2
j_gene: TRBJ2-7
CDR3aa: CSATSGSSYEQYF

v_gene: TRBV4-2
d_gene: .
j_gene: TRBJ2-1
CDR3aa: CASSQIPRNEQFF